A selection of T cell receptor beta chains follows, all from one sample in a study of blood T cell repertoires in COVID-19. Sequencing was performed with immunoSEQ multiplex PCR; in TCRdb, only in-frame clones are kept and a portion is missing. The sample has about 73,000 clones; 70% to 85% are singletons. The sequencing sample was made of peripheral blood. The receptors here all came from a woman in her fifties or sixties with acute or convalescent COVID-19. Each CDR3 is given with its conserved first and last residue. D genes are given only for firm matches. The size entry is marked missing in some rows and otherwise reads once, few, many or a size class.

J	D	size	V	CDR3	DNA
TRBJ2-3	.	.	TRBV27	CASSDSKAPVASDTQYF	TGTGCCAGCAGTGACTCGAAGGCGCCGGTGGCTTCAGATACGCAGTATTTT
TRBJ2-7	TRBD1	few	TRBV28	CASSSSSGGSYEQYF	TGTGCCAGCAGTTCGTCTTCAGGGGGTTCCTACGAGCAGTACTTC
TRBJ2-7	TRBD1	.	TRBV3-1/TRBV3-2	CASSQLGQGYEQYF	TGTGCCAGCAGCCAATTGGGACAGGGTTACGAGCAGTACTTC
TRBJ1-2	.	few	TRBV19	CASSVTGKGGYGYTF	TGTGCCAGTAGTGTAACAGGGAAAGGAGGCTATGGCTACACCTTC
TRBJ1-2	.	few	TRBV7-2	CASSLAFGGAGGYTF	TGTGCCAGCAGCTTAGCGTTTGGGGGGGCGGGTGGCTACACCTTC
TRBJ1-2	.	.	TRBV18	CASSSRGQNYGYTF	TGTGCCAGCTCGTCCCGAGGACAGAACTATGGCTACACCTTC
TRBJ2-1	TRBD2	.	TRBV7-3	CASSLRPSGYNEQFF	TGTGCCAGCAGCTTAAGGCCTAGCGGGTACAATGAGCAGTTCTTC
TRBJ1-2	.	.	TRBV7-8	CASSYQIRQPGGYTF	TGTGCCAGCAGCTACCAAATCCGGCAACCGGGGGGCTACACCTTC
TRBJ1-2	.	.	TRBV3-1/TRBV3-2	CASSQSGGKDYGYTF	TGTGCCAGCAGCCAAAGTGGAGGGAAAGATTATGGCTACACCTTC
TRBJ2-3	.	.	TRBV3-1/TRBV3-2	CASSQDRRTSTDTQYF	TGTGCCAGCAGCCAAGATAGGCGGACTAGCACAGATACGCAGTATTTT
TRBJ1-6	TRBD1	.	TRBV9	CASSDGTANSPLHF	TGTGCCAGCAGCGACGGGACAGCTAATTCACCCCTCCACTTT